This T cell receptor beta chain was obtained from a study of cytomegalovirus exposure and HLA in healthy donors. Study details: A data release that came early held roughly 85 million unique TCRs from HLA-typed donors.

The germline gives CDR1 WSHSY, CDR2 SAAADI. CDR3 size: 15 residues. J lost 3 bases, V lost 4 bases, and 7 bases had no gene match. A multiplex PCR was run with 60 Vbeta primers and 13 Jbeta primers. Sequenced by immunoSEQ multiplex PCR; TCRdb stores in-frame clones only, minus some. Recorded for this sample: approximately 140,000 clones. This TCR was sampled from a man aged 35 to 55 in good health and CMV-seronegative. V and J are TRBV10-2 and TRBJ2-7; 9 bases match TRBD1. Sequenced: PBMCs. In nucleotides, the CDR3 is TGCGCCAGCAGTGTGACCGGGACAGGGAGCTACGAGCAGTACTTC. It translates to CASSVTGTGSYEQYF.